This T cell receptor (beta chain) is drawn from a study of response to subunit inactivated influenza vaccine. TCRdb itself ran the RT-PCR reads through MiXCR, one entry per CDR3 protein. In the table there are just under 550,000 distinct CDR3 sequences, around 21% of which are singletons. The CDR3 totals 14 residues. The ends were cut back, 2 bases at V and 7 bases at J, with 11 bases in the middle. Germline CDR1 and CDR2: SGHVS and FNYEAQ. This same sample was also part of a study on T cells expressing NK-cell markers. From that second work: Synthesis of TCR beta cDNA relied on 5'RACE template switching carrying UMIs. Restriction of the sorted population to alpha-beta TCR T cells was achieved in several experiments with an anti-gamma-delta TCR antibody.

The source was CD4+ T cells sorted from PBMCs, collected roughly 12 days after vaccination. The chain uses TRBV7-6 and TRBJ1-4; D is possibly TRBD1 (5 bases). This sequence was found in a man in his fifties who received an inactivated influenza vaccine. CDR3 bases: TGTGCCAGCAGCTTACGGGGGACGGGTGAAAAACTGTTTTTT. Translated: CASSLRGTGEKLFF.